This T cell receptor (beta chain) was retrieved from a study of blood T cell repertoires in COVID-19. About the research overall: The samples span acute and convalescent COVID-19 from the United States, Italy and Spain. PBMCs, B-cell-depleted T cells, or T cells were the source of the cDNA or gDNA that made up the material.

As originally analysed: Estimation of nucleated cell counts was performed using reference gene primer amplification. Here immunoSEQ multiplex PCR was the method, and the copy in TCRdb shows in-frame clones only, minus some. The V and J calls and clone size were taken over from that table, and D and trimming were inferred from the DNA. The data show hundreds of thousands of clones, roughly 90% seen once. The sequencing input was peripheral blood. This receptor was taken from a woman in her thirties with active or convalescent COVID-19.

CDR3 sequence (DNA): TGTGCCAGCAGCCCCGGGACTAGCGGGGGCTATAACACCGGGGAGCTGTTTTTT. Amino acids: CASSPGTSGGYNTGELFF. This chain connects TRBV5-4 to TRBJ2-2; 14 bases match TRBD2. Germline loops: CDR1 SGHNT, CDR2 YYREEE (reference sequence). The CDR3 loop spans 18 amino acids. V was pared by 4 bases and J by 2 bases, with 7 bases of the junction left unmatched.